This T cell receptor beta chain was retrieved from a study of T cells in Graves' hyperthyroidism and ophthalmopathy. Exclusion of patients followed from uncontrolled infection, other autoimmune disease, pregnancy or lactation. TCR beta CDR3 sequences were amplified from RNA transcripts. Carried out on the TCR CDR3, a first-round RT-PCR used the HTBI primer set. TCRdb re-derived calls from the multiplex PCR reads in MiXCR, one entry per CDR3 protein. The profile shows about 700,000 distinct CDR3 sequences, over 40% of them singletons. General study findings and limits: Researchers found most expanded thyroid clonotypes above 0.001 in blood as well.

Germline V gene data show CDR1 as MGHRA and CDR2 as YSYEKL. This CDR3 spans 14 amino acids. This clonotype was seen once. Its antigen is undetermined. A junction boundary mismatches the germline segment, possibly from a read error. The origin of this receptor is an adult man with Graves' disease, either hyperthyroidism or ophthalmopathy (not recorded which). The V call is TRBV4-1, the J call TRBJ1-1; D unresolved. Input material: peripheral blood or thyroid tissue (not recorded which). CDR3 region: CASSQAPGNTKAFF. CDR3 nucleotides: TGCGCCAGCAGCCAAGCCCCGGGGAACACTAAAGCTTTCTTT.